This TCR beta chain was profiled in a study of human T cells and chemical hapten exposure. The study's findings and limits: TCRs whose frequency exceeded 1 in 1000 remained the same following DPC sensitization.

Documented time point: pre-sensitization, week 0. The treatment here: therapeutic diphenylcyclopropenone sensitization with weekly scalp DPC. TCRdb reanalysed the RACE reads using MiXCR and keeps one entry per CDR3 protein. The sample consists of 350,000 to 450,000 distinct CDR3 sequences, about 5.1% of them appearing once. The CDR3 totals 12 residues. Trimming took off 3 bases at V and 0 bases at J, with 5 bases between the two ends. Germline-derived CDR1 and CDR2 are SQVTM and ANQGSEA. This clonotype has at least ten counts. The antigen is undetermined. The sample was whole blood, taken in connection with sensitization to the hapten diphenylcyclopropenone (DPC). The clonotype originates from a woman between 50 and 59 years old with alopecia areata. Some clones in this sample may be carry-over from other donors' samples. This chain uses TRBV29-1 with TRBJ1-1; no clear D gene. CDR3 sequence: CSVETLNTEAFF. The CDR3 DNA reads TGCAGCGTTGAGACATTGAACACTGAAGCTTTCTTT.